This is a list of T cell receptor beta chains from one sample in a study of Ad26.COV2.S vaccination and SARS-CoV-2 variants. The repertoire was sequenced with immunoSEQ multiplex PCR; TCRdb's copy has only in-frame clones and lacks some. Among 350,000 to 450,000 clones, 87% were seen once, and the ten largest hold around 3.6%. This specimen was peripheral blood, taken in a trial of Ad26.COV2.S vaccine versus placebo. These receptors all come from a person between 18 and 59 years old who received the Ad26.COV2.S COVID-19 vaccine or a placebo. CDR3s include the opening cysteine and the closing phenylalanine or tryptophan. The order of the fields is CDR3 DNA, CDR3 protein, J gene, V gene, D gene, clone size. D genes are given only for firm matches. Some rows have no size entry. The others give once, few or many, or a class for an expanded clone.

DNA: TGTGCCTGGACCGGGGTGGGGTTAGGGTCACCCCTCCACTTT
CDR3: CAWTGVGLGSPLHF
J: TRBJ1-6
V: TRBV30
D: -
size: -

DNA: TGCGCCAGCAGCCAAGGGCCAGGGACCCCTAGTTTTAGTGGCTACACCTTC
CDR3: CASSQGPGTPSFSGYTF
J: TRBJ1-2
V: TRBV4-1
D: -
size: once

DNA: TGCGCCAGCAGAGGCTCTAGTGGGCAGTACTTC
CDR3: CASRGSSGQYF
J: TRBJ2-7
V: TRBV5-1
D: -
size: -

DNA: TGCGCCAAGACAGGGCGGGAAAAACTGTTTTTT
CDR3: CAKTGREKLFF
J: TRBJ1-4
V: TRBV10-1
D: TRBD1
size: -

DNA: TGCGCCAGCAGCTTACAGGGCTGGAACACTGAAGCTTTCTTT
CDR3: CASSLQGWNTEAFF
J: TRBJ1-1
V: TRBV5-1
D: -
size: -

DNA: TGTGCCAGCAGCGTAGTGGAGAGGAACACTGAAGCTTTCTTT
CDR3: CASSVVERNTEAFF
J: TRBJ1-1
V: TRBV9
D: -
size: -

DNA: TGTGCCAGCAGTTTAACAGGTTCACGGACCCAGTACTTC
CDR3: CASSLTGSRTQYF
J: TRBJ2-5
V: TRBV27
D: -
size: -

DNA: TGTGCCAGCAGTTACGCGCCGTGGACAGGGGGCCAGCCCCAGCATTTT
CDR3: CASSYAPWTGGQPQHF
J: TRBJ1-5
V: TRBV6-2/TRBV6-3
D: TRBD1
size: -

DNA: TGTGCCAGCAGTTACAGGGGGCGCGACTATGGCTACACCTTC
CDR3: CASSYRGRDYGYTF
J: TRBJ1-2
V: TRBV6-5
D: TRBD1
size: -

DNA: TGTGCCAGCAGTGAAGTTTGGGGAGAGACCCAGTACTTC
CDR3: CASSEVWGETQYF
J: TRBJ2-5
V: TRBV6-1
D: -
size: -

DNA: TGTGCCAGCAGTTACTTCGGGCAGGGGTACGGTCAGCCCCAGCATTTT
CDR3: CASSYFGQGYGQPQHF
J: TRBJ1-5
V: TRBV6-2/TRBV6-3
D: -
size: -

DNA: TGTGCCAGCAGCTCATGGGGGGACACTGAAGCTTTCTTT
CDR3: CASSSWGDTEAFF
J: TRBJ1-1
V: TRBV5-5
D: -
size: -

DNA: TGTGCCAGCAGCGTAGGGGGGACTAGCGGCTATGAGCAGTTCTTC
CDR3: CASSVGGTSGYEQFF
J: TRBJ2-1
V: TRBV9
D: TRBD2
size: -

DNA: TGCAGCGTTGTCCAGGAGACCACTGAAGCTTTCTTT
CDR3: CSVVQETTEAFF
J: TRBJ1-1
V: TRBV29-1
D: -
size: -

DNA: TGTGCCAGCAGTTTAGGGCGCAGCGCTAAGAGGAACTCCTACGAGCAGTACTTC
CDR3: CASSLGRSAKRNSYEQYF
J: TRBJ2-7
V: TRBV27
D: -
size: -

DNA: TGTGCCTGGAGTGTCCGGCAGTATAACTATGGCTACACCTTC
CDR3: CAWSVRQYNYGYTF
J: TRBJ1-2
V: TRBV30
D: -
size: -

DNA: TGCGCCAGCAGCTTGAGTGGTGCGGACCCCTCCTACAATGAGCAGTTCTTC
CDR3: CASSLSGADPSYNEQFF
J: TRBJ2-1
V: TRBV5-1
D: -
size: -

DNA: TGTGCCAGTAGTTCCGGGGCAGGGATTTACAATCAGCCCCAGCATTTT
CDR3: CASSSGAGIYNQPQHF
J: TRBJ1-5
V: TRBV19
D: -
size: few

DNA: TGTGCCAGCAGCTTAGCGGTTGCAGGGTGGTCCTACGAGCAGTACTTC
CDR3: CASSLAVAGWSYEQYF
J: TRBJ2-7
V: TRBV7-8
D: -
size: -

DNA: TGCAGCGCCCAGACTCTAACTAGCGGTTACACAGATACGCAGTATTTT
CDR3: CSAQTLTSGYTDTQYF
J: TRBJ2-3
V: TRBV29-1
D: TRBD2
size: -

DNA: TGTGCCAGCCTGAGCTCCTACAATGAGCAGTTCTTC
CDR3: CASLSSYNEQFF
J: TRBJ2-1
V: TRBV2
D: -
size: -

DNA: TGTGCCAGCTCGCCACCGGGACGGAGCTCCTACAATGAGCAGTTCTTC
CDR3: CASSPPGRSSYNEQFF
J: TRBJ2-1
V: TRBV18
D: -
size: -

DNA: TGTGCCAGCAGCTTAAGTGGGACCGTCCAAGAGACCCAGTACTTC
CDR3: CASSLSGTVQETQYF
J: TRBJ2-5
V: TRBV7-3
D: -
size: once

DNA: TGCAGCGTTGAAGATCAGGGGGACAGAGAAAAACTGTTTTTT
CDR3: CSVEDQGDREKLFF
J: TRBJ1-4
V: TRBV29-1
D: TRBD1
size: -

DNA: TGTGCCAGCAGCAGGTCCAGCAAAAACATTCAGTACTTC
CDR3: CASSRSSKNIQYF
J: TRBJ2-4
V: TRBV6-2/TRBV6-3
D: -
size: -

DNA: TGTGCCAGCACCTCAATAGATTGGCCGACCTCCTACAATGAGCAGTTCTTC
CDR3: CASTSIDWPTSYNEQFF
J: TRBJ2-1
V: TRBV7-9
D: -
size: -

DNA: TGCAGTGCATCCGACAGGGGCAGGCAGTACTTC
CDR3: CSASDRGRQYF
J: TRBJ2-7
V: TRBV20-1
D: TRBD1
size: -

DNA: TGTGCCAGCCAAAGACAGGGGAGCACCGGGGAGCTGTTTTTT
CDR3: CASQRQGSTGELFF
J: TRBJ2-2
V: TRBV6-5
D: TRBD1
size: -

DNA: TGTGCCAGCAACGTCGCAGGGTCTTACAATGAGCAGTTCTTC
CDR3: CASNVAGSYNEQFF
J: TRBJ2-1
V: TRBV6-5
D: -
size: -

DNA: TGTGCCAGTAGACTAGCGGGGGCAGATACGCAGTATTTT
CDR3: CASRLAGADTQYF
J: TRBJ2-3
V: TRBV19
D: TRBD2
size: -

DNA: TGTGCCAGCAGCCCAGGGGGGTTGTTCAATTGGTACGAGCAGTACTTC
CDR3: CASSPGGLFNWYEQYF
J: TRBJ2-7
V: TRBV7-2
D: -
size: -

DNA: TGTGCCAGCAGCTCCACGGGACTAGTGGGAGAGACCCAGTACTTC
CDR3: CASSSTGLVGETQYF
J: TRBJ2-5
V: TRBV7-2
D: TRBD2
size: -

DNA: TGTGCCAGCAGCCCGACTAGTTCCGGATGGGTGAACACTGAAGCTTTCTTT
CDR3: CASSPTSSGWVNTEAFF
J: TRBJ1-1
V: TRBV11-2
D: -
size: -

DNA: TGTGCCAGCAGAGGATCTACCACAACTAATGAAAAACTGTTTTTT
CDR3: CASRGSTTTNEKLFF
J: TRBJ1-4
V: TRBV2
D: -
size: -

DNA: TGTGCCAGCTGGGGAGTTAGGAACACTGAAGCTTTCTTT
CDR3: CASWGVRNTEAFF
J: TRBJ1-1
V: TRBV18
D: -
size: -

DNA: TGTGCCAGCAGCCCAGGGGGGGGTCCCTACGAGCAGTACTTC
CDR3: CASSPGGGPYEQYF
J: TRBJ2-7
V: TRBV4-2
D: -
size: -

DNA: TGTGCCAGCAATGAAATGGCTAGCGGGGGTTGGCAGTTCTTC
CDR3: CASNEMASGGWQFF
J: TRBJ2-1
V: TRBV2
D: TRBD2
size: -

DNA: TGTGCCAGCAGTAAAGGGACAGCAAACTATGGCTACACCTTC
CDR3: CASSKGTANYGYTF
J: TRBJ1-2
V: TRBV2
D: TRBD1
size: few

DNA: TGTGCCAGCAGTTTAACCGGAGGCTATGGCTACACCTTC
CDR3: CASSLTGGYGYTF
J: TRBJ1-2
V: TRBV27
D: -
size: -

DNA: TGTGCCAGCAGTTACTCTTGGCAGGGGAATTCACCCCTCCACTTT
CDR3: CASSYSWQGNSPLHF
J: TRBJ1-6
V: TRBV6-6
D: -
size: few

DNA: TGTGCCAGCAGTGCCACGGCCTATGGCTACACCTTC
CDR3: CASSATAYGYTF
J: TRBJ1-2
V: TRBV2
D: -
size: few

DNA: TGCGCCAGCAGCTTGGCCCAGGGTCCCCACGAGCAGTACTTC
CDR3: CASSLAQGPHEQYF
J: TRBJ2-7
V: TRBV5-1
D: -
size: -

DNA: TGTGCCAGCAGCTCCGGACTCAGGGGGAGTGGGCAGCCCCAGCATTTT
CDR3: CASSSGLRGSGQPQHF
J: TRBJ1-5
V: TRBV11-3
D: TRBD1
size: -

DNA: TGTGCCAGCAGCCAAGGACAGGGTTTTAGCAATCAGCCCCAGCATTTT
CDR3: CASSQGQGFSNQPQHF
J: TRBJ1-5
V: TRBV7-8
D: TRBD1
size: -

DNA: TGTGCCAGCAGCCAAGATCAAGGTTCTGGGGCCAACGTCCTGACTTTC
CDR3: CASSQDQGSGANVLTF
J: TRBJ2-6
V: TRBV4-2
D: -
size: -

DNA: TGTGCCTGGAGTATGGGGGGTCGGGGCTACGAGCAGTACTTC
CDR3: CAWSMGGRGYEQYF
J: TRBJ2-7
V: TRBV30
D: -
size: -

DNA: TGCGCCAGCAGCTTTGAGGGGCTCTCCTACGAGCAGTACTTC
CDR3: CASSFEGLSYEQYF
J: TRBJ2-7
V: TRBV5-1
D: -
size: -

DNA: TGTGCCAGCAGTGAAGGTAGCGTTAAATACAATGAGCAGTTCTTC
CDR3: CASSEGSVKYNEQFF
J: TRBJ2-1
V: TRBV6-4
D: -
size: -

DNA: TGTGCCAGCAGCTTAAATGCGTTGGGAGTTCCAGAGACCCAGTACTTC
CDR3: CASSLNALGVPETQYF
J: TRBJ2-5
V: TRBV7-6
D: -
size: -

DNA: TGTGCCAGCAGCTTAGTAAGCCAGGGGGACTATGGCTACACCTTC
CDR3: CASSLVSQGDYGYTF
J: TRBJ1-2
V: TRBV7-8
D: TRBD1
size: -

DNA: TGTGCCAGCAGCCCGGTCCTGTGGGGCACCGGGGAGCTGTTTTTT
CDR3: CASSPVLWGTGELFF
J: TRBJ2-2
V: TRBV9
D: -
size: -

DNA: TGTGCCAGTAGTCCCTTTGGGGGGGCGGACACTGAAGCTTTCTTT
CDR3: CASSPFGGADTEAFF
J: TRBJ1-1
V: TRBV19
D: -
size: -

DNA: TGCGCCAGCAGCCTTAAAGGGACCCAAAACACCGGGGAGCTGTTTTTT
CDR3: CASSLKGTQNTGELFF
J: TRBJ2-2
V: TRBV10-1
D: -
size: few

DNA: TGCGCCAGCAGCTCTGAGGGGGTAGCTAACTATGGCTACACCTTC
CDR3: CASSSEGVANYGYTF
J: TRBJ1-2
V: TRBV5-1
D: -
size: -